The 22 T cell receptor beta chains in this list originate from one sample, sequenced in a study of T-cell reconstitution after alpha-beta-depleted transplantation in children. Unique molecular identifiers were incorporated during preparation of the TCRbeta library. TCRdb analysed the PCR reads with MiXCR anew, one entry per CDR3 protein. The sample lists roughly 500,000 distinct CDR3 sequences, around 18% occurring once. Source: PBMCs from the stem cell graft donor, taken from the stem cell graft. Every receptor here comes from a human donor who donated a stem cell graft to a child with acute lymphoblastic leukemia.

This clonotype was detected only a few times. The chain joins TRBV7-2 to TRBJ2-1; D remains ambiguous. Trimming shortened V by 3 bases and J by 6 bases, and 18 bases separated the two germline ends. Germline lookup yields CDR1 SGHTA and CDR2 FQGNSA. CDR3 length equals 16 residues. CDR3 in DNA: TGTGCCAGCAGCTTTTGGGGAAGGACGTTGCGCAATGAGCAGTTCTTC. As protein: CASSFWGRTLRNEQFF.

In its sample, this clonotype was seen a few times. This chain connects TRBV12-3 or TRBV12-4 to TRBJ2-7; the D gene is possibly TRBD1 (6 bases). The CDR3 has 15 amino acids. V was pared by 4 bases and J by 5 bases, with 18 bases between. CDR3 DNA: TGTGCCAGCAGTTGGACAGCGAACGATATTAACGAGCAGTACTTC. This sequence encodes CASSWTANDINEQYF.

This rearrangement joins TRBV19 to TRBJ1-5, with D possibly matching TRBD1 (5 bases). V was trimmed by 7 bases and J by 9 bases, leaving 22 bases between them. Germline loops: CDR1 LNHDA, CDR2 SQIVND (reference sequence). This CDR3 has 15 amino acids. The CDR3 nucleotides are TGTGCCAGTAAGTTTGCAGGGTCAGGGACCGGGCCCCAGCATTTT. Protein: CASKFAGSGTGPQHF. The full variable domain, in which reference TRBV19 and TRBJ1-5 provide the parts outside the CDR3, is DGGITQSPKYLFRKEGQNVTLSCEQNLNHDAMYWYRQDPGQGLRLIYYSQIVNDFQKGDIAEGYSVSREKKESFPLTVTSAQKNPTAFYLCASKFAGSGTGPQHFGDGTRLSIL.

This clonotype was observed a few times. The chain combines TRBV5-4 with TRBJ2-7; 8 bases map to TRBD2. V dropped 1 base and J dropped 0; count of bases not matched to a gene: 6. CDR1 and CDR2 from the germline V gene are SGHNT and YYREEE (reference sequence). The CDR3 sequence is 16 residues long. The CDR3 region is CASSLQVLAGSYEQYF. The CDR3 nucleotides read TGTGCCAGCAGCTTGCAGGTTCTAGCGGGCTCCTACGAGCAGTACTTC.

The chain couples TRBV12-3 or TRBV12-4 to TRBJ2-1, with a possible D match to TRBD2 (6 bases). V lost 0 bases and J 8 bases, leaving 20 bases between the germline ends. CDR3 size: 17 residues. As DNA, the CDR3 is TGTGCCAGCAGTTTAGCCCTTAGCGGCCTAGGCTTGGATGAGCAGTTCTTC. Amino acids: CASSLALSGLGLDEQFF.

This chain joins TRBV10-2 and TRBJ1-4, with no clear D. The CDR3 has 13 amino acids. V lost 8 bases to trimming and J lost 6 bases, with 13 bases between them. Germline lookup yields CDR1 WSHSY and CDR2 SAAADI. Here the CDR3 reads CASSSWRDEKLFF. CDR3 DNA sequence: TGCGCCAGCTCTTCATGGAGGGATGAAAAACTGTTTTTT.

The V gene is TRBV5-1, the J gene TRBJ2-1; D not resolved. CDR3 length equals 14 residues. Germline V gene sequence: CDR1 SGHRS, CDR2 YFSETQ. V was shortened by 1 base and J by 2 bases, with 7 bases between the two germline ends. CDR3 in DNA: TGCGCCAGCAGCTTGCCCAGAACCTACAATGAGCAGTTCTTC. Translation gives CASSLPRTYNEQFF.

In its sample, this clonotype was seen a few times. The chain couples TRBV4-1 to TRBJ2-7; D is tentatively TRBD1 or TRBD2 (5 bases each). The CDR3 is 16 residues long. Germline loops: CDR1 MGHRA, CDR2 YSYEKL. The ends were cut back, 3 bases at V and 0 bases at J, with 15 bases in the middle. CDR3 sequence reads: CASSQPGTVNSYEQYF. CDR3 in DNA: TGCGCCAGCAGCCAGCCTGGGACGGTAAACTCCTACGAGCAGTACTTC.

This clonotype came up a few times. The rearrangement uses TRBV3-1 and TRBJ2-5, with D perhaps TRBD1 (5 bases). Trimming removed 1 base from V and 0 bases from J, with 9 bases in between. CDR3 length: 15 amino acids. Germline CDR1 LGHDT, CDR2 YNNKEL (reference sequence). CDR3 in DNA: TGTGCCAGCAGCCAAGTAACACAGGACCAAGAGACCCAGTACTTC. This translates into CASSQVTQDQETQYF.

The gene calls are TRBV6-4 and TRBJ2-7, with unresolved D. Trimming shortened V by 3 bases and J by 5 bases, and 11 bases separated the two germline ends. The CDR3 loop spans 13 amino acids. Germline V gives CDR1 MRHNA, CDR2 SNTAGT. CDR3 sequence reads: CASSESPWDEQYF. For the CDR3, the DNA is TGTGCCAGCAGTGAAAGTCCCTGGGACGAGCAGTACTTC.

This clonotype was detected a few times. The V and J genes are TRBV7-3 and TRBJ1-1, with a tentative D call TRBD1 (6 bases). The germline V gene has CDR1 SGHTA and CDR2 FQGTGA. Trimming removed 4 bases from V and 8 bases from J, with 14 bases in between. The CDR3 is 13 residues long. The CDR3 nucleotides are TGTGCCAGCAGCTCCGGCTTGAGGGGGGAAGCTTTCTTT. Its translation is CASSSGLRGEAFF.

Details on this clonotype: The junction departs from the called germline gene at one end, perhaps through a read error. This rearrangement joins TRBV11-2 to TRBJ1-4, with 9 positions matching TRBD1. Germline V gene lookup returns CDR1 SGHAT and CDR2 FQNNGV. The CDR3 length is 14 residues. The CDR3 sequence is CAGSLGTGYGKLFF. The CDR3 DNA follows: TGTGCCGGCAGCTTAGGGACAGGGTACGGAAAACTGTTTTTT.

The chain combines TRBV12-3 or TRBV12-4 with TRBJ1-5; 7 nucleotides line up with TRBD1. This CDR3 has 16 residues. With 3 bases clipped from V and 5 bases from J, the junction kept 10 bases outside the gene matches. This CDR3 is CASSFGGRDSHQPQHF. DNA for the CDR3: TGTGCCAGCAGTTTTGGCGGCCGGGACAGTCATCAGCCCCAGCATTTT.

The rearrangement links TRBV11-1 to TRBJ2-1, with D tentatively TRBD1 (6 bases). Trimming removed 4 bases from V and 2 bases from J, with 21 bases in between. The germline CDR1 and CDR2 sequences are SGHAT and FQDESV (reference sequence). The length of the CDR3 is 18 residues. CDR3 sequence reads: CASSSRDTNRNAYNEQFF. The CDR3 bases are TGTGCCAGCAGCTCCCGGGACACCAACCGGAACGCCTACAATGAGCAGTTCTTC.

The J gene is TRBJ1-1, the V gene TRBV7-9; D is unclear. Per germline, CDR1 SEHNR and CDR2 FQNEAQ (reference sequence). The V gene lost 1 base and the J gene lost 5 bases, with 8 bases spanning the gap. This CDR3 has 13 residues. This chain's CDR3 is CASSLGTATEAFF. CDR3 bases: TGTGCCAGCAGCTTAGGAACAGCTACTGAAGCTTTCTTT.

This clonotype was seen more than once but under ten times. V is TRBV9 and J is TRBJ2-3; 13 bases are a match to TRBD2. V gave up 3 bases and J gave up 5 bases; unmatched junction bases: 15. CDR3 length equals 19 residues. Germline CDR1 and CDR2: SGDLS and YYNGEE. DNA of the CDR3: TGTGCCAGCAGCGCGCCGGCGACTAGCGGGAGGACTTGGGGAGATACGCAGTATTTT. It specifies CASSAPATSGRTWGDTQYF.

This chain links TRBV5-5 with TRBJ2-2; D is ambiguous. Trimming left V 4 bases short and J 1 base short, with 14 bases between. Germline CDR1 and CDR2: SGHKS and YYEKEE (reference sequence). This CDR3 is built from 16 residues. DNA of the CDR3: TGTGCCAGCAGCCTGCCAGCCGGTTTGAACACCGGGGAGCTGTTTTTT. This gives the protein CASSLPAGLNTGELFF.

This clonotype has a count of ten or more. The chain links TRBV27 to TRBJ2-3; 9 bases fit TRBD1. V trimming: 3 bases; J trimming: 2 bases; junction bases outside the gene matches: 3. CDR3 length: 15 amino acids. Germline CDR1 MNHEY, CDR2 SMNVEV (reference sequence). CDR3 DNA sequence: TGTGCCAGCAGTTTCGGACAGGGGCACACAGATACGCAGTATTTT. Protein sequence: CASSFGQGHTDTQYF.

A few counts support this clonotype. The V gene is TRBV12-3 or TRBV12-4, the J gene TRBJ2-5; maybe TRBD1 (6 bases). This CDR3 is built from 14 residues. Trimming took off 6 bases at V and 2 bases at J, with 13 bases between the two ends. In DNA, the CDR3 is TGTGCCAGCAGCTCGGTGGGGACACAAGAGACCCAGTACTTC. Its protein is CASSSVGTQETQYF.

This clonotype was counted once. This chain links TRBV27 with TRBJ1-2; unclear D gene. V was clipped by 4 bases and J by 4 bases, with 10 bases between them. The CDR3 loop spans 13 amino acids. Looked up from germline, CDR1 is MNHEY and CDR2 is SMNVEV (reference sequence). The CDR3 protein is CASSYGVSYGYTF. CDR3 nucleotides: TGTGCCAGCAGTTATGGGGTCTCCTATGGCTACACCTTC.

This clonotype occurred many times. The chain has TRBV6-1 and TRBJ2-7; TRBD2 agrees at 9 bases. V dropped 4 bases and J dropped 0; count of bases not matched to a gene: 1. Germline CDR1 MNHNS, CDR2 SASEGT. The CDR3 is 14 amino acids. For the CDR3, the DNA is TGTGCCAGCAGTGTTAGCGGGAGCTCCTACGAGCAGTACTTC. Translation gives CASSVSGSSYEQYF.

This chain uses TRBV5-1 with TRBJ2-7, with TRBD1 matching over 10 bases. The junction had 12 bases not matched to a gene; V was cut back by 0 bases and J by 3 bases. CDR1 and CDR2 from the germline V gene are SGHRS and YFSETQ. This CDR3 is built from 18 residues. This CDR3 reads CASSLGDLRQGARYEQYF. The CDR3 DNA reads as TGCGCCAGCAGCTTGGGGGATCTGCGACAGGGGGCGCGCTACGAGCAGTACTTC.